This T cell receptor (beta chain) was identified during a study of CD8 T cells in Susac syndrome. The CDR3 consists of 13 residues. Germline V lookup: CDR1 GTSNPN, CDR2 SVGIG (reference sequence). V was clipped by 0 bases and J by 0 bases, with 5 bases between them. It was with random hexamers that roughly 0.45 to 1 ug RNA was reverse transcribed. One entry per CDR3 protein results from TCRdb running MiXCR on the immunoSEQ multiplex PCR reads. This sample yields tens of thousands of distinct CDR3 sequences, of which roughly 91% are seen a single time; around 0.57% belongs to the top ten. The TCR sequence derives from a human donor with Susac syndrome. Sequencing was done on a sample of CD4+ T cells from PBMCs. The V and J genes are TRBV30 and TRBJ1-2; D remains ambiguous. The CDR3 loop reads CAWSVNANYGYTF. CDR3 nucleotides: TGTGCCTGGAGTGTTAATGCTAACTATGGCTACACCTTC.